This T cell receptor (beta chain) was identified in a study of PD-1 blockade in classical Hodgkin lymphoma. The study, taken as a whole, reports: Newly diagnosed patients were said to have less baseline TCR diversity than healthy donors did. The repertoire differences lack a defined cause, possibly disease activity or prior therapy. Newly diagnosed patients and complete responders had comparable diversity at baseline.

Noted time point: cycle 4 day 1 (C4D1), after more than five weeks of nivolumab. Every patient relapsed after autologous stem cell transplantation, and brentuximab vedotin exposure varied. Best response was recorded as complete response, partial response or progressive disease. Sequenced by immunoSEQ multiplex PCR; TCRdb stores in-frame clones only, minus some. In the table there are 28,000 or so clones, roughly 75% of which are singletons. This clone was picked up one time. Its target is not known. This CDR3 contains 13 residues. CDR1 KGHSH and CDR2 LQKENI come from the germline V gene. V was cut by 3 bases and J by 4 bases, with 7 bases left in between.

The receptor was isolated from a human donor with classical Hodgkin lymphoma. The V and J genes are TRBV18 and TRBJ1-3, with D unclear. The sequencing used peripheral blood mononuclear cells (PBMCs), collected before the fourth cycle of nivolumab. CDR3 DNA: TGTGCCAGCTCACCTACGGGAGGAAACACCATATATTTT. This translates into CASSPTGGNTIYF.